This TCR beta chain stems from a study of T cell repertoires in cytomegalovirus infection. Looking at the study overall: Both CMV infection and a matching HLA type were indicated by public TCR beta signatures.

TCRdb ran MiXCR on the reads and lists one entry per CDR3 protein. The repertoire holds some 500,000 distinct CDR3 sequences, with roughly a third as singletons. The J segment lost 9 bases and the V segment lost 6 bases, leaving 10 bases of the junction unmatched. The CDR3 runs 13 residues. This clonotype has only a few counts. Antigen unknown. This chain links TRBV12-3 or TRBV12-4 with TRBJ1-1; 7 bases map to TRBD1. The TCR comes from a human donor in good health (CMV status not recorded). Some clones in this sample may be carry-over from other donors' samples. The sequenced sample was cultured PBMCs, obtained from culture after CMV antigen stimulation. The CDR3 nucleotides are TGTGCCAGCAGACTCCTAGAAGGGGGCAAAGCTTTCTTT. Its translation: CASRLLEGGKAFF.